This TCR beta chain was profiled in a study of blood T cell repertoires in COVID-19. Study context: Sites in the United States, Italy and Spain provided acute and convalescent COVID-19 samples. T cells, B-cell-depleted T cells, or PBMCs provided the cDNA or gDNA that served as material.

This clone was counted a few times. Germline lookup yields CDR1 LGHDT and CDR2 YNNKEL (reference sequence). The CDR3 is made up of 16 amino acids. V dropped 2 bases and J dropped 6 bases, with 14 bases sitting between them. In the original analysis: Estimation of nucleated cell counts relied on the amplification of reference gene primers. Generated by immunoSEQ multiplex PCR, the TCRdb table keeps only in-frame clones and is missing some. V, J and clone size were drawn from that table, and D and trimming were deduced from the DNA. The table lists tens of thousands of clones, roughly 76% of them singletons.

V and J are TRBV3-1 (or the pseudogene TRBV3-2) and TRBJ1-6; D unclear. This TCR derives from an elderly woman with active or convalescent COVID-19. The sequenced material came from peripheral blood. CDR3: CASSQSTLILNSPLHF. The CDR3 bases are TGTGCCAGCAGCCAATCTACCCTAATCCTTAATTCACCCCTCCACTTT.